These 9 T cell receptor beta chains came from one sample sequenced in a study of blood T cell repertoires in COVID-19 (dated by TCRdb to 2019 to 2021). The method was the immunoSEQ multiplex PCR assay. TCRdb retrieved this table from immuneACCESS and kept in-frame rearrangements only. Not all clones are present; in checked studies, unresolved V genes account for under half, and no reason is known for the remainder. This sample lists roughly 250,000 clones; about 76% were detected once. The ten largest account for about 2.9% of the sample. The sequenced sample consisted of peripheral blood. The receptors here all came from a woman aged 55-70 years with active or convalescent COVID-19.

The CDR3 nucleotides are TGTGCCAGCAGCTCGCGCCTACGCGGGGGGGCCCACGAGCAGTACTTC. Translated: CASSSRLRGGAHEQYF. The chain combines TRBV9 with TRBJ2-7, with 9 positions matching TRBD2. CDR3 length: 16 residues. Germline values: CDR1 SGDLS, CDR2 YYNGEE. V shed 4 bases and J 5 bases; nucleotides not matched to a gene: 13.

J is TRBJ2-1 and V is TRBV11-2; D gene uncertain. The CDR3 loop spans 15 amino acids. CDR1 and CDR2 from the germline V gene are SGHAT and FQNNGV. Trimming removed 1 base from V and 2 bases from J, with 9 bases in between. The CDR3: CASSLVLSTYNEQFF. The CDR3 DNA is TGTGCCAGCAGCTTAGTGCTGAGCACCTACAATGAGCAGTTCTTC.

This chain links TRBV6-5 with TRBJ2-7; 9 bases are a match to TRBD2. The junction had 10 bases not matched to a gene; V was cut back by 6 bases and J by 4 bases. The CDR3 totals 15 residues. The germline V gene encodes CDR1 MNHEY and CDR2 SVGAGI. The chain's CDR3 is CASSQISGGRYEQYF. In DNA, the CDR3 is TGTGCCAGCAGCCAAATAAGCGGGGGGAGGTACGAGCAGTACTTC.

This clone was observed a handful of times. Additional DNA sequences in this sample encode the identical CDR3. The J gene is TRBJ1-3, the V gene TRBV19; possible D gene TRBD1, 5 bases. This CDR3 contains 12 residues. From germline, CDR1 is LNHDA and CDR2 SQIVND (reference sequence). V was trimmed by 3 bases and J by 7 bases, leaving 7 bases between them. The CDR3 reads CASSIPGNTIYF. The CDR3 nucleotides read TGTGCCAGTAGTATCCCAGGGAACACCATATATTTT.

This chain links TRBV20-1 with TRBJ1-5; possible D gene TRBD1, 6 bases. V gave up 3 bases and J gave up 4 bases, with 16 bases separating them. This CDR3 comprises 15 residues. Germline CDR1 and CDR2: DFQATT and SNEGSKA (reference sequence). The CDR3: CSASPGTSDNQPQHF. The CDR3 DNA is TGCAGTGCTAGTCCTGGGACATCAGATAATCAGCCCCAGCATTTT.

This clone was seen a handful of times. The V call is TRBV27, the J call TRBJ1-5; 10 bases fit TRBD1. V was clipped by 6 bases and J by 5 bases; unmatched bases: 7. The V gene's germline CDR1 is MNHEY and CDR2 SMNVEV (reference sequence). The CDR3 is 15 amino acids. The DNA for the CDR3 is TGTGCCAGCAGCGGGACAGGGGTGGGAGATCAGCCCCAGCATTTT. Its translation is CASSGTGVGDQPQHF.

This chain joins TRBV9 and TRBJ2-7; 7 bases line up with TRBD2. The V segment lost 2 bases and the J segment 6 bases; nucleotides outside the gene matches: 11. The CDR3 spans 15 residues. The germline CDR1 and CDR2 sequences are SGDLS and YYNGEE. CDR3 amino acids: CASSVGGDALGEQYF. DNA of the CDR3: TGTGCCAGCAGCGTGGGGGGGGACGCCTTAGGCGAGCAGTACTTC.

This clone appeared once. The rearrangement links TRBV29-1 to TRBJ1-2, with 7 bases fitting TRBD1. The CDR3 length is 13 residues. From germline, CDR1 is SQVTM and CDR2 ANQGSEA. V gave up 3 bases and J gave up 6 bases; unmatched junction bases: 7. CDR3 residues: CSVDIATGNGYTF. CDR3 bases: TGCAGCGTTGATATAGCGACAGGGAATGGCTACACCTTC.

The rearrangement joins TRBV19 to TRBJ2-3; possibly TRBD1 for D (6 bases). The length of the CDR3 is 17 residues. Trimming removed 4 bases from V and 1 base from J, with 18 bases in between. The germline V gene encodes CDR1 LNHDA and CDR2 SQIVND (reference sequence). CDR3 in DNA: TGTGCCAGTAGTAGGCGACAGGCCTCGGCTGGCACAGATACGCAGTATTTT. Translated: CASSRRQASAGTDTQYF.